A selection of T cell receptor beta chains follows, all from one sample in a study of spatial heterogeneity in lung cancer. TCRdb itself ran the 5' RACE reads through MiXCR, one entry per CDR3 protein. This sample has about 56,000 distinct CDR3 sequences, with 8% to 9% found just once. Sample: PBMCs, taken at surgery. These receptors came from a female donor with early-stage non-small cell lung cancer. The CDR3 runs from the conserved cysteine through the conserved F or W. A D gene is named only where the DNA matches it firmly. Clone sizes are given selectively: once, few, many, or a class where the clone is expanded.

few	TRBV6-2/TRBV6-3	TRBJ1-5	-	CVSTRDEQPQHF	TGTGTCAGCACAAGGGATGAGCAGCCCCAGCATTTT
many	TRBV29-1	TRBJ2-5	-	CSVEDLQETQYF	TGCAGCGTCGAGGACCTCCAAGAGACCCAGTACTTC
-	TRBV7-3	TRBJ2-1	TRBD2	CASSFTSGAGEQFF	TGTGCCAGCAGCTTCACTAGCGGGGCCGGTGAGCAGTTCTTC
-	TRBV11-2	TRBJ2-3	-	CATSRGEVDTQYF	TGTGCCACTTCTAGGGGAGAAGTAGATACGCAGTATTTT
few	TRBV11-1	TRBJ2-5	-	CASSLGRRRDNQETQYF	TGTGCCAGCAGCTTAGGTAGGCGGCGGGACAACCAAGAGACCCAGTACTTC
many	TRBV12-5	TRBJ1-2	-	CASGSSNYGYTF	TGTGCTAGTGGTTCGTCAAACTATGGCTACACCTTC
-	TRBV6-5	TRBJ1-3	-	CASSEMDGTRNTIYF	TGTGCCAGCAGTGAAATGGACGGGACCCGAAACACCATATATTTT
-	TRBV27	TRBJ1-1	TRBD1	CASSLMGQMNTEAFF	TGTGCCAGCAGTTTAATGGGACAGATGAACACTGAAGCTTTCTTT
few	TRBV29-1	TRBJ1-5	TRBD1	CSVRTGGLQPQHF	TGCAGCGTCCGGACAGGGGGTCTACAGCCCCAGCATTTT
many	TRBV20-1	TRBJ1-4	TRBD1	CSTSPGQPNEKLFF	TGCAGCACTTCACCGGGACAGCCAAATGAAAAACTGTTTTTT
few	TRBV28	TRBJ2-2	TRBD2	CASGSSGGPSGELFF	TGTGCCAGCGGATCGAGCGGGGGCCCCTCGGGGGAGCTGTTTTTT
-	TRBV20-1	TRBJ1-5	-	CSARKSNQPQHF	TGCAGTGCGAGAAAGAGCAATCAGCCCCAGCATTTT
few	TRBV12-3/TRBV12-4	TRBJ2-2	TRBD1	CASSLYVLDRLNGELFF	TGTGCCAGCAGTCTATACGTTTTGGACAGGTTGAACGGGGAGCTGTTTTTT
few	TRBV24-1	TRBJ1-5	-	CATSDLTGGGNQPQHF	TGTGCCACCAGTGATTTGACCGGGGGCGGCAATCAGCCCCAGCATTTT
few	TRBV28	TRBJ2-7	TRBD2	CASSFPLAGGTYEQYF	TGTGCCAGCAGTTTCCCCCTAGCGGGAGGTACCTACGAGCAGTACTTC
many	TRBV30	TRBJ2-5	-	CAWSVGGPQETQYF	TGTGCCTGGAGTGTTGGGGGACCCCAAGAGACCCAGTACTTC
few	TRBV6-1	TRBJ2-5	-	CASSEVSQETQYF	TGTGCCAGCAGTGAAGTCAGTCAAGAGACCCAGTACTTC
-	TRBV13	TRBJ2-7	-	CASSLAGRRSYEQYF	TGTGCCAGCAGCTTAGCTGGGCGGCGTTCCTACGAGCAGTACTTC
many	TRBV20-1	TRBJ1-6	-	CSRGGPTGLNSPLHF	TGCAGTCGAGGGGGACCCACAGGCCTTAATTCACCCCTCCACTTT
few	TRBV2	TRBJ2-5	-	CASRKTAPPEETQYF	TGTGCCAGCAGAAAGACAGCGCCTCCCGAAGAGACCCAGTACTTC
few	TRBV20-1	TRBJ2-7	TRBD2	CSARGEGEPYEQYF	TGCAGTGCTAGAGGGGAGGGAGAGCCCTACGAGCAGTACTTC
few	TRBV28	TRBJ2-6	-	CASSPAQRLSGANVLTF	TGTGCCAGCTCCCCTGCACAGAGGCTCTCTGGGGCCAACGTCCTGACTTTC
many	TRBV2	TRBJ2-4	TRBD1	CASSVTGGVNIQYF	TGTGCCAGCAGTGTTACAGGGGGCGTAAACATTCAGTACTTC